A single sample is the source of the 17 T cell receptor beta chains below, sequenced in a study of blood T cell repertoires in COVID-19. Here immunoSEQ multiplex PCR was the method, and the copy in TCRdb shows in-frame clones only, minus some. This sample has roughly 260,000 clones, with around 89% found just once. The source material was peripheral blood. Receptor source: a man between 60 and 70 years old who had recovered from COVID-19.

The rearrangement joins TRBV5-1 to TRBJ1-2; D unresolved. CDR1 is SGHRS and CDR2 is YFSETQ in the germline V gene. V was cut by 0 bases and J by 2 bases, with 8 bases left in between. The CDR3 totals 14 residues. The CDR3 DNA reads as TGCGCCAGCAGCTTGGATCCCAGGAACTATGGCTACACCTTC. Protein: CASSLDPRNYGYTF.

CDR3 DNA sequence: TGCGCCAGCAGCTCCTCGGGGGGAAACACCATATATTTT. Translated: CASSSSGGNTIYF. V and J are TRBV5-1 and TRBJ1-3; D uncertain. V was cut by 3 bases and J by 4 bases, with 8 bases left in between. Germline CDR1 is SGHRS and CDR2 is YFSETQ. There are 13 residues in the CDR3. Variable domain in full (rest from reference TRBV5-1 and TRBJ1-3): KAGVTQTPRYLIKTRGQQVTLSCSPISGHRSVSWYQQTPGQGLQFLFEYFSETQRNKGNFPGRFSGRQFSNSRSEMNVSTLELGDSALYLCASSSSGGNTIYFGEGSWLTVV.

This chain uses TRBV12-2 with TRBJ1-1; the table's D gene call, TRBD1, was not cross checked with the DNA. TRBV12-2 is tagged as a pseudogene. The CDR3 extends over 16 amino acids. In DNA form, the CDR3 reads TGTGCAAGTCGCTTAGCGCCAGGACAGATGAACACTGAAGCTTTCTTT. Its translation: CASRLAPGQMNTEAFF.

This rearrangement joins TRBV6-6 to TRBJ1-1; 7 bases agree with TRBD1. Trimming took 6 bases from V and 3 from J; bases not matched to a gene: 13. The CDR3 loop spans 16 amino acids. Per the germline V gene, CDR1 is MNHNY and CDR2 is SVGAGI (reference sequence). CDR3: CASRLRTGPPHTEAFF. The CDR3 DNA is TGTGCCAGCAGACTAAGGACAGGACCACCGCACACTGAAGCTTTCTTT.

This clone showed up just a few times. The chain carries TRBV7-9 and TRBJ1-1; D gene ambiguous. The CDR3 runs 12 residues. Germline lookup yields CDR1 SEHNR and CDR2 FQNEAQ (reference sequence). V dropped 5 bases and J dropped 4 bases, with 8 bases sitting between them. CDR3 coding DNA: TGTGCCAGCAGCCCATTTAGCACTGAAGCTTTCTTT. Amino acids: CASSPFSTEAFF.

The chain links TRBV6-2 or TRBV6-3 to TRBJ2-1; 8 bases match TRBD1. The CDR3 has 13 amino acids. CDR1 is MNHEY, CDR2 SVGEGT, per germline. V lost 4 bases to trimming and J lost 7 bases; unmatched junction nucleotides: 3. CDR3 sequence reads: CASSSHRGNEQFF. The DNA of the CDR3 is TGTGCCAGCAGTTCGCACAGGGGGAATGAGCAGTTCTTC.

V gene TRBV19 combines with J gene TRBJ1-5; weak D call: TRBD1 (6 bases). This CDR3 has 17 residues. Germline assignment: CDR1 LNHDA and CDR2 SQIVND (reference sequence). The V and J ends lost 3 bases and 0 bases respectively, with 15 bases between them. The CDR3 DNA follows: TGTGCCAGTAGTATCCCAGGACAGTTCGATAGCAATCAGCCCCAGCATTTT. Its translation is CASSIPGQFDSNQPQHF. The whole variable domain, filled in from reference TRBV19 and TRBJ1-5, reads DGGITQSPKYLFRKEGQNVTLSCEQNLNHDAMYWYRQDPGQGLRLIYYSQIVNDFQKGDIAEGYSVSREKKESFPLTVTSAQKNPTAFYLCASSIPGQFDSNQPQHFGDGTRLSIL.

This chain joins TRBV5-1 and TRBJ1-4, with a weak D call TRBD1 (5 bases). V lost 0 bases to trimming and J lost 8 bases, with 11 bases between them. The CDR3 consists of 14 residues. Germline V gene sequence: CDR1 SGHRS, CDR2 YFSETQ. This CDR3 is CASSLEGLLEKLFF. The DNA of the CDR3 is TGCGCCAGCAGCTTGGAGGGGTTATTGGAAAAACTGTTTTTT.

The J gene is TRBJ2-3, the V gene TRBV5-5; unclear D gene. V was shortened by 4 bases and J by 3 bases, with 6 bases between the two germline ends. The germline CDR1 and CDR2 sequences are SGHKS and YYEKEE (reference sequence). The CDR3 extends over 12 amino acids. The DNA for the CDR3 is TGTGCCAGCAGCACCCGGACAGATACGCAGTATTTT. Translation gives CASSTRTDTQYF.

The chain recombines TRBV6-4 with TRBJ1-4, with 9 bases identical to TRBD1. This CDR3 spans 14 amino acids. The germline gives CDR1 MRHNA, CDR2 SNTAGT. Unmatched junction bases numbered 6, after V lost 6 bases and J lost 7 bases. The chain's CDR3 is CASRGTGRSEKLFF. As DNA, the CDR3 is TGTGCCAGCAGGGGGACAGGGAGGTCTGAAAAACTGTTTTTT.

The gene calls are TRBV2 and TRBJ1-3; TRBD1 aligns across 7 bases. This CDR3 is 15 amino acids long. J was trimmed by 1 base and V by 4 bases; bases with no gene match: 4. The germline V gene has CDR1 SNHLY and CDR2 FYNNEI. The CDR3 loop reads CASSVGRGSGNTIYF. The CDR3 coding sequence is TGTGCCAGCAGTGTGGGCAGGGGGTCTGGAAACACCATATATTTT.

The V call is TRBV18, the J call TRBJ2-1; no reliable D call. Germline CDR1 and CDR2: KGHSH and LQKENI. Trimming stripped 4 bases from V and 1 base from J, with 14 bases between. The CDR3 totals 16 residues. In nucleotides, the CDR3 is TGTGCCAGCTCACTCGTCTATCCCCCGTCCTACAATGAGCAGTTCTTC. Translated, it gives CASSLVYPPSYNEQFF.

The chain employs TRBV13 and TRBJ2-3, with 9 positions matching TRBD1. CDR3 length: 16 amino acids. The V and J ends lost 5 bases and 3 bases, in that order; junction bases with no gene match: 9. Germline values: CDR1 PRHDT, CDR2 FYEKMQ (reference sequence). CDR3: CASSGPGQGTTDTQYF. The CDR3 DNA reads as TGTGCCAGCAGCGGACCGGGACAGGGAACGACAGATACGCAGTATTTT.

CDR3 nucleotide sequence: TGTGCCAGCAGCTTGACTAGCGAGGGCTCCTACGAGCAGTACTTC. Protein product: CASSLTSEGSYEQYF. The V and J genes are TRBV11-2 and TRBJ2-7; 8 bases line up with TRBD2. V was clipped by 3 bases and J by 0 bases; unmatched bases: 4. The CDR3 spans 15 residues. Germline V CDR1 and CDR2: SGHAT, FQNNGV.

The CDR3 sequence: CASFWGQNYEQYF. CDR3 DNA sequence: TGTGCCAGCTTTTGGGGACAGAACTACGAGCAGTACTTC. The chain couples TRBV18 to TRBJ2-7; 7 nucleotides line up with TRBD1. The CDR3 length is 13 residues. The germline V gene encodes CDR1 KGHSH and CDR2 LQKENI. V lost 7 bases, J lost 3 bases, and 6 bases stayed unmatched.

V and J are TRBV19 and TRBJ1-2; D ambiguous. The CDR3 has 13 residues. Deletions cut 7 bases from V and 2 bases from J, with 11 bases between. In germline, CDR1 is LNHDA, CDR2 SQIVND (reference sequence). The CDR3 DNA reads TGTGCCAGTACCGGGGTGGTAAACTATGGCTACACCTTC. Amino acids: CASTGVVNYGYTF.

The rearrangement links TRBV10-3 to TRBJ2-7, with 7 positions matching TRBD1. The length of the CDR3 is 13 residues. In germline, CDR1 is ENHRY, CDR2 SYGVKD. V lost 6 bases, J lost 6 bases, and 8 bases stayed unmatched. The CDR3 protein is CAISDRQGSEQYF. Written as DNA, the CDR3 is TGTGCCATCAGCGACAGACAGGGTTCCGAGCAGTACTTC.